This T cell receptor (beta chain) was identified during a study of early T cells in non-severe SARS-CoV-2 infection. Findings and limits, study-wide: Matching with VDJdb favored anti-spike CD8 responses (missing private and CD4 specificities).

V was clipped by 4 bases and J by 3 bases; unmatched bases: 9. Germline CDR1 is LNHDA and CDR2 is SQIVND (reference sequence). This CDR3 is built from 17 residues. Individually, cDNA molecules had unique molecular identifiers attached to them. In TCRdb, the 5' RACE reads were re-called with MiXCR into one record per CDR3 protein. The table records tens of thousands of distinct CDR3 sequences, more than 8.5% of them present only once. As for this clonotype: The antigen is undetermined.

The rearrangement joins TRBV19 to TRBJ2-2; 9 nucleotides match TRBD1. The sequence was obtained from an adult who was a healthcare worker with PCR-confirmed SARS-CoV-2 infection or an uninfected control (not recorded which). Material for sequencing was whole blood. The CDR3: CASSRMTGGGHTGELFF. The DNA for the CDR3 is TGTGCCAGTAGTAGGATGACAGGGGGAGGGCACACCGGGGAGCTGTTTTTT.